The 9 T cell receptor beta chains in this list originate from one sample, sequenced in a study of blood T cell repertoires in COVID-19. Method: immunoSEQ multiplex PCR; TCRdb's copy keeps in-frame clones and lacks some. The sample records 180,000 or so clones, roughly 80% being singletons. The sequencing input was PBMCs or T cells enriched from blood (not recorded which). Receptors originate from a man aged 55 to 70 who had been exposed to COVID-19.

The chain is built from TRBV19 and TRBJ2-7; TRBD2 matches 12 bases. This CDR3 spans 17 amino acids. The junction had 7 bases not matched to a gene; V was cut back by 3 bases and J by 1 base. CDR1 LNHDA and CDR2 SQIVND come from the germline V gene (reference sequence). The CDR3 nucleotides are TGTGCCAGTAGTATCGCTAGCGGGAGGGCCTATTCCTACGAGCAGTACTTC. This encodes CASSIASGRAYSYEQYF.

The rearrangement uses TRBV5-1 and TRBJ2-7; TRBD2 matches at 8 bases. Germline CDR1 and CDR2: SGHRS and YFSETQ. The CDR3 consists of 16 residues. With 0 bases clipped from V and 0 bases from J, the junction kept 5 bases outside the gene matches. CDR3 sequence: CASSLGTSLSSYEQYF. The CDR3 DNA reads TGCGCCAGCAGCTTGGGGACTAGCCTGAGCTCCTACGAGCAGTACTTC.

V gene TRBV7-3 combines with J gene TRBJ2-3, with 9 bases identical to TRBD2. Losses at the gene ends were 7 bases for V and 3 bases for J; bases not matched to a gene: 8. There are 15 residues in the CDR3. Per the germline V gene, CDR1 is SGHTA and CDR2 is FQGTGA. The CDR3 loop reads CASTFSGSSTDTQYF. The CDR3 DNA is TGTGCCAGCACCTTTAGCGGGAGTTCGACAGATACGCAGTATTTT.

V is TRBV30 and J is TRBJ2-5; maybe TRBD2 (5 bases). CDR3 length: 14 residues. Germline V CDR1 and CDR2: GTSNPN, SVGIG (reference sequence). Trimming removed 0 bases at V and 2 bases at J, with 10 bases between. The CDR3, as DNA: TGTGCCTGGAGTGTGGGAGTCATGCAAGAGACCCAGTACTTC. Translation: CAWSVGVMQETQYF.

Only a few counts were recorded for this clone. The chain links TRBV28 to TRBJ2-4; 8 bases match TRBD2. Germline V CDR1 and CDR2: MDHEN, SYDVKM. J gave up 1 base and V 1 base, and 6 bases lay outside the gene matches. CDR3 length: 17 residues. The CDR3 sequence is CASSLSGSGAAKNIQYF. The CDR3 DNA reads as TGTGCCAGCAGTTTATCCGGTAGCGGGGCCGCCAAAAACATTCAGTACTTC.

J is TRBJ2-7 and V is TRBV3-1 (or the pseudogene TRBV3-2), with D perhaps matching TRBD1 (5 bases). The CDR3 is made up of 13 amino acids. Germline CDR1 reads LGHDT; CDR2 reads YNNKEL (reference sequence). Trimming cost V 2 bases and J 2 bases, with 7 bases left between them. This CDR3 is CASSQRTPYEQYF. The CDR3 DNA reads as TGTGCCAGCAGCCAACGGACACCCTACGAGCAGTACTTC.

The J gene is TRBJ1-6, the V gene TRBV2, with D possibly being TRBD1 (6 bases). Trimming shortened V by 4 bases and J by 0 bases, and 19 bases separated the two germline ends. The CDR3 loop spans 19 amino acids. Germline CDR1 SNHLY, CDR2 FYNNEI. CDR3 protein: CASSGIPGQMSSYNSPLHF. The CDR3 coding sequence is TGTGCCAGCAGTGGAATACCGGGACAAATGAGCTCCTATAATTCACCCCTCCACTTT.

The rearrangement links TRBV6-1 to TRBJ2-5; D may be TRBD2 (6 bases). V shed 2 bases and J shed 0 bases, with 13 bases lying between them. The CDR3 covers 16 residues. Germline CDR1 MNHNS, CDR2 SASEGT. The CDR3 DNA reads TGTGCCAGCAGTGAACGGGCAGGGAGGTACCAAGAGACCCAGTACTTC. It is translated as CASSERAGRYQETQYF.

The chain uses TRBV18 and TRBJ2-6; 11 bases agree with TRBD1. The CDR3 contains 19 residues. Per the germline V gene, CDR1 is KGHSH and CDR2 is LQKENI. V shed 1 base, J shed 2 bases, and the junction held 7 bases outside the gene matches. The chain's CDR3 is CASSPLGQGALPGANVLTF. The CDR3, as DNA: TGTGCCAGCTCACCACTTGGACAGGGGGCTCTTCCTGGGGCCAACGTCCTGACTTTC.